This paragraph reports one T cell receptor beta chain. This sample is part of a study of blood T cell repertoires in COVID-19. Profiled with immunoSEQ multiplex PCR; TCRdb holds only in-frame clones, not every one. This table has roughly 20,000 clones, 80% appearing once. Trimming left V 0 bases short and J 4 bases short, with 13 bases between. This CDR3 contains 16 residues. Germline V gene data show CDR1 as MNHEY and CDR2 as SVGAGI. The clonotype was recovered from a man at least 80 years old with acute or convalescent COVID-19. The V and J genes are TRBV6-5 and TRBJ1-3; possibly TRBD1 for D (5 bases). The sample consisted of peripheral blood. CDR3 amino acids: CASSYSQGAYGNTIYF. The CDR3 DNA follows: TGTGCCAGCAGTTACTCCCAAGGGGCCTACGGAAACACCATATATTTT.